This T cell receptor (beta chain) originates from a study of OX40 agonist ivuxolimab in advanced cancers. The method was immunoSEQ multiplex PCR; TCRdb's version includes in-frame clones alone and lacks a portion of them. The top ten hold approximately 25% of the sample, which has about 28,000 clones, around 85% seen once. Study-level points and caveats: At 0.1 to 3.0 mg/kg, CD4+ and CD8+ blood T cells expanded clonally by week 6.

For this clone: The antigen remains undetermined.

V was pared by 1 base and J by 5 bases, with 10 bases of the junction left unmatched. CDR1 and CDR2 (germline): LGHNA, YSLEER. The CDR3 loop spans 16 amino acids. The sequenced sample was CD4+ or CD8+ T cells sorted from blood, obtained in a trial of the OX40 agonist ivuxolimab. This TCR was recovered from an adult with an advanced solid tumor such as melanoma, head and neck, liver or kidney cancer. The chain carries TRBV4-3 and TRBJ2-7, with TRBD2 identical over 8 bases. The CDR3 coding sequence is TGCGCCAGCAGCCAAGTCGGGACTAGTCGCACCCACGAGCAGTACTTC. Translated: CASSQVGTSRTHEQYF.